The TCR beta chain under discussion was sequenced for a study of cytomegalovirus exposure and HLA in healthy donors. General study findings and limits: The dataset shows that most TCR sequences were rare, while some public TCRs occurred in many donors. The sole available immune exposure information was CMV serostatus.

On this clone: The antigen is unknown.

PCR amplification relied on 60 Vbeta primers (plus 13 Jbeta primers). TCRdb's copy holds only in-frame clones and misses some; the assay was immunoSEQ multiplex PCR. This table holds under 200,000 clones, 65% to 85% found once. Healthy individuals who donated bone marrow served as the donors. The V gene end was trimmed by 3 bases and the J gene end by 6 bases; junction bases not matched to a gene: 3. Germline-derived CDR1 and CDR2 are LNHNV and YYDKDF (reference sequence). CDR3 length equals 16 residues. The gene calls are TRBV15 and TRBJ2-6; 12 bases align to TRBD1. This receptor was obtained from a man aged 45 to 65 in good health and CMV-seronegative. Sequenced sample: PBMCs. The CDR3 region is CATSRGQGAKANVLTF. DNA of the CDR3: TGTGCCACCAGCAGGGGACAGGGGGCGAAGGCCAACGTCCTGACTTTC.